The 22 T cell receptor beta chains below were found in one sample sequenced in a study of control samples from healthy donors and cancer patients. Clones were sequenced by immunoSEQ multiplex PCR, and TCRdb holds only the in-frame ones, with some missing. The sample consists of some 120,000 clones, more than 85% of them appearing once. Sequencing used blood. The source is a young man in good health.

This chain joins TRBV7-2 and TRBJ1-1; 8 bases match TRBD1. Germline V gene lookup returns CDR1 SGHTA and CDR2 FQGNSA. After removal of 5 bases from V and 14 bases from J, the junction contained 13 bases not matched to a gene. CDR3 size: 13 residues. CDR3 loop: CASSSSRGREEFF. CDR3 DNA: TGTGCCAGCAGCAGCTCCAGGGGGCGCGAAGAATTCTTT. The full variable domain, completed using reference TRBV7-2 and TRBJ1-1, is GAGVSQSPSNKVTEKGKDVELRCDPISGHTALYWYRQSLGQGLEFLIYFQGNSAPDKSGLPSDRFSAERTGGSVSTLTIQRTQQEDSAVYLCASSSSRGREEFFGQGTRLTVV.

This chain joins TRBV29-1 and TRBJ1-1; D is uncertain. V was clipped by 0 bases and J by 8 bases, with 13 bases between them. In germline, CDR1 is SQVTM, CDR2 ANQGSEA. This CDR3 region has 13 residues. The CDR3 DNA reads TGCAGCGTTGAAGATCTAGGAGGGAGCGAAGCTTTCTTT. This sequence encodes CSVEDLGGSEAFF.

The chain links TRBV3-1 (or the pseudogene TRBV3-2) to TRBJ2-5; a weak D match, TRBD2 (6 bases). The V gene lost 3 bases and the J gene lost 3 bases, with 11 bases spanning the gap. The CDR3 extends over 14 amino acids. Germline CDR1 LGHDT, CDR2 YNNKEL (reference sequence). CDR3 loop: CASSHSVAEETQYF. CDR3 DNA sequence: TGTGCCAGCAGCCACTCGGTAGCGGAAGAGACCCAGTACTTC.

The chain uses TRBV6-2 or TRBV6-3 and TRBJ2-7; TRBD2 aligns across 7 bases. Germline CDR1 is MNHEY and CDR2 is SVGEGT. V was clipped by 2 bases and J by 2 bases; unmatched bases: 6. The CDR3 spans 15 residues. CDR3 sequence (DNA): TGTGCCAGCAGTTACGGGTCTAGCGGAACCTACGAGCAGTACTTC. Translating gives CASSYGSSGTYEQYF.

J is TRBJ1-4 and V is TRBV4-3; D gene ambiguous. Trimming took off 0 bases at V and 4 bases at J, with 9 bases between the two ends. The CDR3 runs to 15 residues. CDR1 and CDR2 from the germline V gene are LGHNA and YSLEER. The CDR3 reads CASSQDPGNNEKLFF. CDR3 in DNA: TGCGCCAGCAGCCAAGATCCGGGAAATAATGAAAAACTGTTTTTT.

The V and J genes are TRBV5-4 and TRBJ1-2, with 10 bases matching TRBD1. The trim removed 4 bases at V and 3 bases at J, leaving 3 bases unmatched. CDR1 and CDR2 (germline): SGHNT, YYREEE (reference sequence). The CDR3 runs to 14 residues. CDR3 in DNA: TGTGCCAGCAGCCTGGACAGGGGGGACTATGGCTACACCTTC. Residues: CASSLDRGDYGYTF.

The chain joins TRBV24-1 to TRBJ2-1; 10 bases agree with TRBD2. J lost 7 bases, V lost 2 bases, and 7 bases had no gene match. This CDR3 contains 16 residues. CDR1 KGHDR and CDR2 SFDVKD come from the germline V gene. CDR3 protein: CATSDSAGGIRNEQFF. DNA for the CDR3: TGTGCCACCAGTGATTCAGCGGGAGGGATTAGGAATGAGCAGTTCTTC.

The count of this clone is one. V usage is TRBV19 and J usage is TRBJ1-6; no definite D call. CDR1 is LNHDA, CDR2 SQIVND, per germline (reference sequence). This CDR3 contains 13 residues. Trimming took off 4 bases at V and 7 bases at J, with 8 bases between the two ends. The chain's CDR3 is CASSNLQNSPLHF. In nucleotides, the CDR3 is TGTGCCAGTAGTAATCTCCAAAATTCACCCCTCCACTTT.

The chain couples TRBV19 to TRBJ1-1; maybe TRBD1 (6 bases). V lost 5 bases, J lost 6 bases, and 13 bases lay in between. Germline V gene data show CDR1 as LNHDA and CDR2 as SQIVND (reference sequence). This CDR3 comprises 13 residues. The CDR3 DNA sequence: TGTGCCAGTAGTCTTACAGGGAGTTCTGAAGCTTTCTTT. This encodes CASSLTGSSEAFF.

The chain uses TRBV2 and TRBJ1-2, with D perhaps matching TRBD1 (5 bases). The germline V gene encodes CDR1 SNHLY and CDR2 FYNNEI. The CDR3 has 13 residues. V was pared by 0 bases and J by 8 bases, with 10 bases between. CDR3 sequence: CASSEALRGGYTF. Written as DNA, the CDR3 is TGTGCCAGCAGTGAAGCGCTTAGGGGCGGCTACACCTTC.

A few counts support this clone. The genes are TRBV19 and TRBJ1-2, with no clear D. Germline V lookup: CDR1 LNHDA, CDR2 SQIVND (reference sequence). CDR3 length: 12 residues. Trimming cost V 6 bases and J 7 bases, with 12 bases left between them. The CDR3 loop is CASSRSRGGYTF. In nucleotides, the CDR3 is TGTGCCAGTAGCCGATCACGGGGTGGCTACACCTTC.

The chain uses TRBV25-1 and TRBJ1-2; 9 nucleotides align to TRBD1. V was clipped by 2 bases and J by 4 bases; unmatched bases: 8. The CDR3 covers 16 residues. CDR1 and CDR2 from the germline V gene are MGHDK and SYGVNS. The CDR3 is CASSEHHRDRAYGYTF. CDR3 nucleotides: TGTGCCAGCAGTGAACATCACCGGGACAGGGCCTATGGCTACACCTTC.

This chain uses TRBV15 with TRBJ2-1, with TRBD2 matching 8 bases. This CDR3 has 15 residues. Per germline, CDR1 LNHNV and CDR2 YYDKDF (reference sequence). J lost 2 bases, V lost 5 bases, and 5 bases had no gene match. The CDR3 DNA is TGTGCCACCAGCGGAAGCGGGAGACCCTACAATGAGCAGTTCTTC. Its translation: CATSGSGRPYNEQFF.

The rearrangement joins TRBV27 to TRBJ2-3; D gene unclear. Germline CDR1 MNHEY, CDR2 SMNVEV (reference sequence). This CDR3 is 15 amino acids long. Trimming cost V 3 bases and J 2 bases, with 12 bases left between them. The CDR3 bases are TGTGCCAGCAGTTTGGCAGAACTACCCACAGATACGCAGTATTTT. It yields the protein CASSLAELPTDTQYF.

This clone was seen only once. The rearrangement links TRBV27 to TRBJ2-3; TRBD2 matches at 10 bases. The CDR3 spans 16 residues. V shed 4 bases and J 4 bases; nucleotides not matched to a gene: 8. From germline, CDR1 is MNHEY and CDR2 SMNVEV (reference sequence). The CDR3 protein is CASSSFSGRVADTQYF. The CDR3 bases are TGTGCCAGCAGTTCATTCAGCGGGAGGGTCGCAGATACGCAGTATTTT.

The CDR3 here is CASLTTLGRGDIQYF. The CDR3 DNA reads as TGTGCCAGCCTTACTACACTCGGGAGGGGTGACATTCAGTACTTC. The V call is TRBV2, the J call TRBJ2-4; 8 nucleotides line up with TRBD2. V shed 8 bases, J shed 8 bases, and the junction held 14 bases outside the gene matches. Per the germline V gene, CDR1 is SNHLY and CDR2 is FYNNEI. This CDR3 is 15 amino acids long.

This sequence joins TRBV4-1 and TRBJ2-2; D remains unclear. V shed 4 bases and J shed 10 bases, with 22 bases lying between them. There are 16 residues in the CDR3. The germline gives CDR1 MGHRA, CDR2 YSYEKL. For the CDR3, the DNA is TGCGCCAGCAGCCTGACCCCCCAGAAGAGGCCGGTGGAGCTGTTTTTT. It yields the protein CASSLTPQKRPVELFF.

The chain carries TRBV18 and TRBJ1-1; 9 bases match TRBD1. The CDR3 is 15 amino acids. V gave up 3 bases and J gave up 5 bases; unmatched junction bases: 7. Germline CDR1 and CDR2: KGHSH and LQKENI. CDR3 DNA: TGTGCCAGCTCACCGGGACAGGGTGGCATGACTGAAGCTTTCTTT. The encoded protein is CASSPGQGGMTEAFF.

V and J are TRBV5-1 and TRBJ2-7, with 9 bases fitting TRBD2. Germline V gene sequence: CDR1 SGHRS, CDR2 YFSETQ. The CDR3 length is 16 residues. V lost 3 bases to trimming and J lost 5 bases; unmatched junction nucleotides: 12. CDR3 amino acids: CASSWEGSGRVDEQYF. The DNA of the CDR3 is TGCGCCAGCAGCTGGGAGGGTAGCGGGAGAGTCGACGAGCAGTACTTC.

This chain joins TRBV2 and TRBJ1-3; 7 bases agree with TRBD1. J lost 2 bases, V lost 8 bases, and 6 bases had no gene match. Germline values: CDR1 SNHLY, CDR2 FYNNEI. There are 14 residues in the CDR3. The CDR3 reads CASGAGTAGNTIYF. In DNA, the CDR3 is TGTGCCAGCGGCGCCGGGACAGCTGGAAACACCATATATTTT.

This chain connects TRBV19 to TRBJ1-5, with D perhaps matching TRBD1 (5 bases). The V end was cut by 3 bases, the J end by 7 bases, with 10 bases between. This CDR3 contains 13 residues. Germline CDR1 and CDR2: LNHDA and SQIVND (reference sequence). CDR3 protein: CASSIWGNQPQHF. In DNA, the CDR3 is TGTGCCAGTAGTATTTGGGGGAACCAGCCCCAGCATTTT.

V usage is TRBV11-2 and J usage is TRBJ2-1; D gene uncertain. The CDR3 is 11 amino acids. Trimming cost V 3 bases and J 8 bases, with 5 bases left between them. Germline-derived CDR1 and CDR2 are SGHAT and FQNNGV. CDR3 in amino acids: CASSFRDEQFF. CDR3 nucleotide sequence: TGTGCCAGCAGCTTTAGGGATGAGCAGTTCTTC.